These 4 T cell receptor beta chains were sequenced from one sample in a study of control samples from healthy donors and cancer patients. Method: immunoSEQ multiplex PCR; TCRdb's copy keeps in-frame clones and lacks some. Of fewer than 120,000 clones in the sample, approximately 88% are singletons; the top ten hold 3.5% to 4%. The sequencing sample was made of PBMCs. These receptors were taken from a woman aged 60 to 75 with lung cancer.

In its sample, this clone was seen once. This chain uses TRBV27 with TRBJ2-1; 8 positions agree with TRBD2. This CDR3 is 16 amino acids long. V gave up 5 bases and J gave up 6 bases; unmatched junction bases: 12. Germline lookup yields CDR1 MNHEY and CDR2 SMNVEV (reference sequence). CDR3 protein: CASSAPGLGGSNEQFF. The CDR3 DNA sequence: TGTGCCAGCAGTGCGCCGGGACTAGGAGGTTCCAATGAGCAGTTCTTC.

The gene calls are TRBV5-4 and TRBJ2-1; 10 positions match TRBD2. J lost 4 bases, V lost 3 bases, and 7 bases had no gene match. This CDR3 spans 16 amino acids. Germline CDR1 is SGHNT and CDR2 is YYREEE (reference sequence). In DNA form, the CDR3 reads TGTGCCAGCAGCTCGCAACAGCGGGAGGGGTACAATGAGCAGTTCTTC. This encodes CASSSQQREGYNEQFF.

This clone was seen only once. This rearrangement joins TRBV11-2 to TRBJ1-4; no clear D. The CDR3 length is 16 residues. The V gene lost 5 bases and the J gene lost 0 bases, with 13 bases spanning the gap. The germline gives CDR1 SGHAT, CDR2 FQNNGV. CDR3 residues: CASSPGDEPTNEKLFF. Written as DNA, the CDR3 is TGTGCCAGCAGCCCCGGGGATGAGCCAACTAATGAAAAACTGTTTTTT.

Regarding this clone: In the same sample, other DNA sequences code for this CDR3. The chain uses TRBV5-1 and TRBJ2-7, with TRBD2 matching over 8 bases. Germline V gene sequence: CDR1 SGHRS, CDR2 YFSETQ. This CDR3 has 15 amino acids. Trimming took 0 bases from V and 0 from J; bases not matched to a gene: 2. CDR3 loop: CASSLASGSSYEQYF. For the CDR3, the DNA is TGCGCCAGCAGCTTGGCGAGCGGGAGCTCCTACGAGCAGTACTTC. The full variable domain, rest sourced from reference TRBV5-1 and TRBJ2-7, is KAGVTQTPRYLIKTRGQQVTLSCSPISGHRSVSWYQQTPGQGLQFLFEYFSETQRNKGNFPGRFSGRQFSNSRSEMNVSTLELGDSALYLCASSLASGSSYEQYFGPGTRLTVT.